The T cell receptor beta chain under discussion was sequenced for a study of shared clonotypes between healthy human individuals. Study-level findings and limits: What naive subsets generally showed was a larger estimated richness than memory subsets showed.

This clone was recorded only once. The antigen is undetermined. The data were produced by immunoSEQ multiplex PCR, yet TCRdb's version contains in-frame clones alone and is incomplete. Of some 2,100,000 clones in the sample, roughly 95% were seen once. V shed 4 bases and J 5 bases; nucleotides not matched to a gene: 11. Per germline, CDR1 SGHTA and CDR2 FQGNSA. The length of the CDR3 is 16 residues. This TCR was sampled from a man between 18 and 29 years old in good health. The chain employs TRBV7-2 and TRBJ2-5; 9 bases match TRBD1. The sequenced sample was naive CD4+ T cells sorted from blood. Described subset: CD45RA+ positively selected. CDR3 coding DNA: TGTGCCAGCAGCTCCCTGGGACAGGGAAGAGTGGAGACCCAGTACTTC. This codes for CASSSLGQGRVETQYF.